These 23 T cell receptor beta chains were sequenced from one sample in a study of beta chain features in type 1 diabetes. Sequencing targeted expressed TCRB transcripts, as all isolated RNA had been reverse transcribed. Sequencing used immunoSEQ multiplex PCR; TCRdb keeps in-frame clones, though not all of them. Of roughly 150,000 clones listed, 7% to 10% are singletons. Material: central memory CD4+ T cells from blood. Receptor source: a woman aged 18-29 years in good health.

There are a few counts of this clone. The rearrangement links TRBV19 to TRBJ1-5, with TRBD1 as a possible D gene (5 bases). In germline, CDR1 is LNHDA, CDR2 SQIVND (reference sequence). The CDR3 contains 15 residues. The V and J ends lost 6 bases and 1 base respectively, with 13 bases between them. This chain's CDR3 is CASSYRSRSNQPQHF. The CDR3, as DNA: TGTGCCAGTAGCTACAGGAGTCGAAGCAATCAGCCCCAGCATTTT.

The chain uses TRBV6-6 and TRBJ1-6, with TRBD1 as a possible D gene (5 bases). This CDR3 comprises 14 residues. Germline values: CDR1 MNHNY, CDR2 SVGAGI (reference sequence). Trimming stripped 2 bases from V and 12 bases from J, with 14 bases between. CDR3 loop: CASSYRARAEPLHF. DNA for the CDR3: TGTGCCAGCAGTTACAGGGCCAGGGCTGAACCCCTCCACTTT.

This clone has at least ten counts. This rearrangement joins TRBV29-1 to TRBJ1-1; 7 bases fit TRBD1. CDR1 and CDR2 from the germline V gene are SQVTM and ANQGSEA. The CDR3 runs to 13 residues. The V segment lost 3 bases and the J segment 10 bases; nucleotides outside the gene matches: 11. Here the CDR3 reads CSVDRDSGLGAFF. The CDR3 DNA reads TGCAGCGTTGATCGGGACAGTGGGTTAGGAGCTTTCTTT.

This clone was detected a few times. V is TRBV23-1 and J is TRBJ1-1; TRBD1 agrees at 8 bases. TRBV23-1 is treated as an ORF (open reading frame) with a function not yet certain. The CDR3 sequence is 17 residues long. The V gene end was trimmed by 0 bases and the J gene end by 0 bases; junction bases not matched to a gene: 6. Here the CDR3 reads CASSQSELDRVNTEAFF. CDR3 in DNA: TGCGCCAGCAGTCAATCAGAATTGGACAGGGTGAACACTGAAGCTTTCTTT.

The chain joins TRBV13 to TRBJ2-3; the match to TRBD2 covers 10 bases. Germline CDR1 PRHDT, CDR2 FYEKMQ (reference sequence). Trimming at V came to 2 bases and at J to 6 bases, leaving 14 bases not matched to a gene. The CDR3 has 18 amino acids. The CDR3 bases are TGTGCCAGCAGCTTAAGGCGCCTAGCGGGAGAGGGAGGGGATACGCAGTATTTT. As protein: CASSLRRLAGEGGDTQYF.

This clone occurred a few times. The chain has TRBV27 and TRBJ1-6, with no clear D. This CDR3 region has 13 residues. V was clipped by 2 bases and J by 11 bases, with 10 bases between them. From germline, CDR1 is MNHEY and CDR2 SMNVEV (reference sequence). The CDR3 bases are TGTGCCAGCAGTTTAAAGATGGAGACACCCCTCCACTTT. Amino acid sequence: CASSLKMETPLHF.

This clone occurred a few times. The V and J genes are TRBV9 and TRBJ2-5; 9 bases match TRBD1. V gave up 1 base and J gave up 5 bases; unmatched junction bases: 9. There are 16 residues in the CDR3. CDR1 and CDR2 (germline): SGDLS, YYNGEE. The CDR3 region is CASSVRDRDLAETQYF. The CDR3 nucleotides are TGTGCCAGCAGCGTAAGGGACAGGGATCTCGCGGAGACCCAGTACTTC.

The genes are TRBV18 and TRBJ2-7; 10 bases are a match to TRBD1. CDR1 and CDR2 (germline): KGHSH, LQKENI. V trimming: 4 bases; J trimming: 5 bases; junction bases outside the gene matches: 8. This CDR3 has 15 amino acids. DNA for the CDR3: TGTGCCAGCTCACTCACTCCGGGACAGGGGAACGAGCAGTACTTC. Protein sequence: CASSLTPGQGNEQYF. Full variable domain (rest looked up from reference TRBV18 and TRBJ2-7): NAGVMQNPRHLVRRRGQEARLRCSPMKGHSHVYWYRQLPEEGLKFMVYLQKENIIDESGMPKERFSAEFPKEGPSILRIQQVVRGDSAAYFCASSLTPGQGNEQYFGPGTRLTVT.

The rearrangement uses TRBV2 and TRBJ1-6; 7 bases fit TRBD1. The CDR3 runs to 13 residues. CDR1 and CDR2 (germline): SNHLY, FYNNEI. Losses at the gene ends were 6 bases for V and 10 bases for J; bases not matched to a gene: 6. This CDR3 reads CASRSQGRSPLHF. The CDR3 DNA is TGTGCCAGCAGGTCACAGGGGCGGTCACCCCTCCACTTT.

The chain has TRBV4-1 and TRBJ2-3; 8 bases are shared with TRBD2. The CDR3 loop spans 14 amino acids. With V trimmed by 3 bases and J by 1 base, 0 bases remained unmatched. Germline CDR1 reads MGHRA; CDR2 reads YSYEKL. CDR3 region: CASSQTSGTDTQYF. In DNA, the CDR3 is TGCGCCAGCAGCCAGACTAGCGGCACAGATACGCAGTATTTT.

The chain combines TRBV28 with TRBJ2-3; 8 nucleotides agree with TRBD1. The CDR3 has 15 amino acids. Per the germline V gene, CDR1 is MDHEN and CDR2 is SYDVKM. Trimming took 6 bases from V and 6 from J; bases not matched to a gene: 11. The CDR3 spells CASSNRGVLSDTQYF. The CDR3, as DNA: TGTGCCAGCAGCAACAGGGGGGTCCTTTCGGATACGCAGTATTTT.

This clone appeared many times. The genes are TRBV15 and TRBJ2-3, with 7 bases that match TRBD2. The germline V gene has CDR1 LNHNV and CDR2 YYDKDF (reference sequence). Trimming took 4 bases from V and 6 from J; bases not matched to a gene: 4. The CDR3 length is 13 residues. The CDR3 here is CATSMGGDDTQYF. The CDR3 region has the DNA TGTGCCACCAGCATGGGAGGGGATGATACGCAGTATTTT.

The chain employs TRBV30 and TRBJ1-3; D is ambiguous. The CDR3 contains 11 residues. V lost 1 base and J 4 bases, leaving 2 bases between the germline ends. Germline loops: CDR1 GTSNPN, CDR2 SVGIG (reference sequence). The CDR3 is CAWSAGNTIYF. CDR3 in DNA: TGTGCCTGGAGTGCGGGAAACACCATATATTTT.

This clone was seen more than once but under ten times. The chain links TRBV6-6 to TRBJ2-7; TRBD2 is a possible D gene (5 bases). This CDR3 is 12 amino acids long. Germline V lookup: CDR1 MNHNY, CDR2 SVGAGI (reference sequence). Trimming took 2 bases from V and 6 from J, leaving 8 bases between them. This chain's CDR3 is CASSYTGGEQYF. The CDR3 coding sequence is TGTGCCAGCAGTTACACCGGAGGCGAGCAGTACTTC.

The V gene is TRBV19, the J gene TRBJ2-2; 13 positions match TRBD2. With V trimmed by 8 bases and J by 4 bases, 10 bases remained unmatched. Germline-derived CDR1 and CDR2 are LNHDA and SQIVND (reference sequence). There are 17 residues in the CDR3. CDR3 nucleotides: TGTGCCAGTTCTCTACTAGCGGGAGGGCCGGGCACCGGGGAGCTGTTTTTT. Its protein product is CASSLLAGGPGTGELFF.

This clone was recorded at least ten times. The rearrangement links TRBV7-2 to TRBJ2-1; TRBD2 might be the D (6 bases). This CDR3 contains 15 residues. V lost 5 bases and J 6 bases, leaving 17 bases between the germline ends. The germline V gene encodes CDR1 SGHTA and CDR2 FQGNSA. The CDR3 DNA follows: TGTGCCAGCAGCCCCTCGACTAGTCGCCGCAATGAGCAGTTCTTC. Translating gives CASSPSTSRRNEQFF.

This clone came up a few times. The chain employs TRBV5-1 and TRBJ2-5; TRBD2 agrees at 9 bases. The CDR3 has 15 residues. The J segment lost 5 bases and the V segment lost 0 bases, leaving 5 bases of the junction unmatched. In germline, CDR1 is SGHRS, CDR2 YFSETQ. The CDR3 DNA follows: TGCGCCAGCAGCTTGGCAGCGGGAGGAGACGAGACCCAGTACTTC. This encodes CASSLAAGGDETQYF.

This clone was picked up a small number of times. The final CDR3 position lacks the conserved phenylalanine or tryptophan, pointing to a likely read error. The chain employs TRBV27 and TRBJ2-7, with 10 bases fitting TRBD2. There are 14 residues in the CDR3. Trimming at V came to 6 bases and at J to 7 bases, leaving 9 bases not matched to a gene. CDR1 is MNHEY and CDR2 is SMNVEV in the germline V gene (reference sequence). CDR3 loop: CASSQHLAGAEQYL. Here the CDR3 DNA reads TGTGCCAGCAGCCAACATCTAGCGGGAGCTGAGCAGTACCTC.

This clone was seen a handful of times. The V and J genes are TRBV9 and TRBJ1-6, with 11 bases aligning to TRBD1. Trimming removed 0 bases from V and 6 bases from J; junction bases left unmatched: 2. The CDR3 is 16 residues long. Germline CDR1 SGDLS, CDR2 YYNGEE. DNA of the CDR3: TGTGCCAGCAGCGTAGGCGGGACAGGGGGTAATTCACCCCTCCACTTT. Translated: CASSVGGTGGNSPLHF.

The chain combines TRBV7-2 with TRBJ2-7; TRBD1 is a possible D gene (6 bases). The CDR3 covers 14 residues. Germline V lookup: CDR1 SGHTA, CDR2 FQGNSA. Trimming removed 2 bases from V and 3 bases from J, with 11 bases in between. CDR3 nucleotide sequence: TGTGCCAGCAGCTTAACCCGGACAGTCTACGAGCAGTACTTC. Its translation: CASSLTRTVYEQYF.

The chain is built from TRBV4-2 and TRBJ2-5, with D uncertain. The CDR3 covers 14 residues. Trimming cost V 0 bases and J 3 bases, with 8 bases left between them. CDR1 and CDR2 from the germline V gene are LGHNA and YNFKEQ. DNA of the CDR3: TGTGCCAGCAGCCAAGATGGGCAGAAAGAGACCCAGTACTTC. Its translation: CASSQDGQKETQYF.

Only a few counts were recorded for this clone. The chain joins TRBV10-3 to TRBJ2-1; no clear D. The CDR3 sequence is 13 residues long. Trimming took 7 bases from V and 3 from J, leaving 10 bases between them. Germline assignment: CDR1 ENHRY and CDR2 SYGVKD. The CDR3 region is CAIKERDYNEQFF. DNA of the CDR3: TGTGCCATCAAGGAGCGCGACTACAATGAGCAGTTCTTC.

There are a few counts of this clone. The chain recombines TRBV4-3 with TRBJ2-1; 10 positions agree with TRBD2. Germline V gene data show CDR1 as LGHNA and CDR2 as YSLEER. The CDR3 is 17 amino acids. V lost 0 bases and J lost 5; bases outside the gene matches: 7. The CDR3 protein is CASSQDGIAGGHNEQFF. The CDR3 DNA reads TGCGCCAGCAGCCAAGACGGAATAGCGGGGGGCCACAATGAGCAGTTCTTC.